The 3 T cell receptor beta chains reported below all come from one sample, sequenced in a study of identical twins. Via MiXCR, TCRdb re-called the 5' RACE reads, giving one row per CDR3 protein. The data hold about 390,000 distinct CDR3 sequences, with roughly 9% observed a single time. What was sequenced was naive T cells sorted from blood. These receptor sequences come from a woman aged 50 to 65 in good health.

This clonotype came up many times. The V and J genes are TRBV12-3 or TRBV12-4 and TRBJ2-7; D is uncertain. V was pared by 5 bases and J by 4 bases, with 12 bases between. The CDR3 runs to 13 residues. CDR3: CASSQQNKYEQYV. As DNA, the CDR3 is TGTGCCAGCAGTCAACAGAACAAGTACGAGCAGTACGTC.

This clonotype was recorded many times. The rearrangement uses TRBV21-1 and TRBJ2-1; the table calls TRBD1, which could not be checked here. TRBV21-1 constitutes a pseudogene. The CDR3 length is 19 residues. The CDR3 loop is CASSKFFTTFRTPVHEQFF. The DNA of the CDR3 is TGTGCCAGCAGCAAATTTTTTACGACCTTTAGGACCCCCGTTCATGAGCAGTTCTTC.

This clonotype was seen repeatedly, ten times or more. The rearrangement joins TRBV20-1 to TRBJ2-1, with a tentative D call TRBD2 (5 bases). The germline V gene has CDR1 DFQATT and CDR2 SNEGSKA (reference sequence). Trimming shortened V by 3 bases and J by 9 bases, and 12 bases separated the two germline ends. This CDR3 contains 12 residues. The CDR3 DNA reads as TGCAGTGCTAGGGATGGGAGTGGTGAGCAGTTCTTC. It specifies CSARDGSGEQFF.